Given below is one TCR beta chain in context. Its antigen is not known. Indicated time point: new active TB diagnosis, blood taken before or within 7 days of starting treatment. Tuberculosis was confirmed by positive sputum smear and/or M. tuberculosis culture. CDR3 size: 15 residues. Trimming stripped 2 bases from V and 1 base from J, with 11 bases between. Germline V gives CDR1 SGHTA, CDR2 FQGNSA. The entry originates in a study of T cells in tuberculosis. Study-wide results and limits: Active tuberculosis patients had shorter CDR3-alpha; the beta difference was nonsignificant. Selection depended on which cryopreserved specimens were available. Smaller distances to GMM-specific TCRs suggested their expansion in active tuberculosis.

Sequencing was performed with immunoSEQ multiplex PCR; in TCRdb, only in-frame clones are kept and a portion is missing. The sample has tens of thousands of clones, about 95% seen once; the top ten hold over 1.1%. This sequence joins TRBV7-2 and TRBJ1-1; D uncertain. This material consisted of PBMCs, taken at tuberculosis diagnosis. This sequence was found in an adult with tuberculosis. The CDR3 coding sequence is TGTGCCAGCAGCTTACTTGCGGCTCCGAACACTGAAGCTTTCTTT. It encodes CASSLLAAPNTEAFF.